This TCR beta chain was observed in a study of blood T cell repertoires in COVID-19. Looking at the study overall: Acute and convalescent COVID-19 samples came from the United States, Italy and Spain. T cells, B-cell-depleted T cells, or PBMCs provided the cDNA or gDNA that served as material.

Per the study methods: Reference gene primer amplification yielded estimated nucleated cell counts. TCRdb's table, derived via immunoSEQ multiplex PCR, lists solely in-frame clones and lacks some. D and trimming were read from the DNA, whereas the V and J calls and clone size are those reported in that table. The sample has approximately 52,000 clones; roughly 87% are singletons. The CDR3 extends over 15 amino acids. Germline V gene data show CDR1 as SGHRS and CDR2 as YFSETQ. With 2 bases clipped from V and 5 bases from J, the junction kept 5 bases outside the gene matches. The chain carries TRBV5-1 and TRBJ2-2; TRBD1 matches 8 bases. The material sequenced was peripheral blood. This TCR was sampled from a human donor in a cohort sampled during active COVID-19. The CDR3 loop reads CASSFLQGDTGELFF. CDR3 nucleotides: TGCGCCAGCAGCTTCCTACAGGGGGATACCGGGGAGCTGTTTTTT.